This T cell receptor (beta chain) derives from a study of T cells in localized non-small cell lung cancer. Sequencing was performed with immunoSEQ multiplex PCR; in TCRdb, only in-frame clones are kept and a portion is missing. Among tens of thousands of clones listed, approximately 89% were seen once. V was trimmed by 6 bases and J by 7 bases, leaving 17 bases between them. The length of the CDR3 is 13 residues. Germline values: CDR1 SGHRS, CDR2 YFSETQ. The V gene is TRBV5-1, the J gene TRBJ2-7, with D unclear. This specimen consisted of peripheral blood mononuclear cells, obtained before any cancer treatment. The TCR comes from a female donor of 60 years or more with stage II lung adenocarcinoma. For the CDR3, the DNA is TGCGCCAGCACTTTGGGCGCACTCGGGGAGCAGTACTTC. Its protein product is CASTLGALGEQYF.